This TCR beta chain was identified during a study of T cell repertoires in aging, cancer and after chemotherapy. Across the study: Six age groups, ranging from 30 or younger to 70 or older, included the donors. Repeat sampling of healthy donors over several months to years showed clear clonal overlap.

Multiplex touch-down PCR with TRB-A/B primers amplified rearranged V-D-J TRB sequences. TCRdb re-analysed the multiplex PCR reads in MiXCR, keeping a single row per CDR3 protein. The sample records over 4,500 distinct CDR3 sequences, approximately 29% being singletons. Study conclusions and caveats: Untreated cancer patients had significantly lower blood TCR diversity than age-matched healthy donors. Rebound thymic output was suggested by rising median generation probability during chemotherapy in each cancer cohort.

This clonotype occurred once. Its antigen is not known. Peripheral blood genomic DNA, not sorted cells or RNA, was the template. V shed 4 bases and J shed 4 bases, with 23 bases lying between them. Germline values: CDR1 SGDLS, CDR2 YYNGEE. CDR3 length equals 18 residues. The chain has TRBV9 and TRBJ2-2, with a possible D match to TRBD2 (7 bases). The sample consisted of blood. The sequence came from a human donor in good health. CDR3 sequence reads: CASSPGRGGGRFTGELFF. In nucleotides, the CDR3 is TGTGCCAGCAGCCCCGGTCGGGGCGGGGGCCGATTCACCGGGGAGCTGTTTTTT.